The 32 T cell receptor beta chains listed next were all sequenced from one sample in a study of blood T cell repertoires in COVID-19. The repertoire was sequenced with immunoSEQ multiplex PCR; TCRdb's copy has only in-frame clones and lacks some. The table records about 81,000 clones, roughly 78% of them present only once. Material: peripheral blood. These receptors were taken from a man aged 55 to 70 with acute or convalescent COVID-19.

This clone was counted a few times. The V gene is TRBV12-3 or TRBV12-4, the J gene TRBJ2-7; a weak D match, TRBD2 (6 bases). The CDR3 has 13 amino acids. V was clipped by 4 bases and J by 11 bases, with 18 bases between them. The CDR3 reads CASSSALAGNKYF. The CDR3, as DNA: TGTGCCAGCAGTTCCGCTCTTGCGGGGAATAAGTACTTC.

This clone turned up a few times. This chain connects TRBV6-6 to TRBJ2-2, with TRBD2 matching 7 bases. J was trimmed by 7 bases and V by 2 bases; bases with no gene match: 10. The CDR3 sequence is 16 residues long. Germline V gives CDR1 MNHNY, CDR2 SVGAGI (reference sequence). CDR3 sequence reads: CASSYSSFVAGGELFF. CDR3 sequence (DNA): TGTGCCAGCAGTTACAGCTCCTTCGTAGCGGGCGGGGAGCTGTTTTTT.

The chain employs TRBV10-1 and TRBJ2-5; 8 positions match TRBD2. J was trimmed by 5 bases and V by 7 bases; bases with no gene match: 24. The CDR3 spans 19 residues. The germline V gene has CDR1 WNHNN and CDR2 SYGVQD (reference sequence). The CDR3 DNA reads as TGCGCCAGCACCCCTTTACCGCGGGAGGACCTAATAGGGAGTGAGACCCAGTACTTC. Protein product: CASTPLPREDLIGSETQYF.

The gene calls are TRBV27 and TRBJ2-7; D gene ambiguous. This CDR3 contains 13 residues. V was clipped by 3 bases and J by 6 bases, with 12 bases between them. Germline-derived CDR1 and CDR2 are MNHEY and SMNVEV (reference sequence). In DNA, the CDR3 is TGTGCCAGCAGTTTCGGCAGGCCCGCCGAGCAGTACTTC. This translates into CASSFGRPAEQYF.

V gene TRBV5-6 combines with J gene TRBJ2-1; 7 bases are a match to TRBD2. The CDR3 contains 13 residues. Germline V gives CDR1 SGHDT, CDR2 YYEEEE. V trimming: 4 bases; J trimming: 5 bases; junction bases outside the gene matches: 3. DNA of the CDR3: TGTGCCAGCAGCCTCGGGACTAACAATGAGCAGTTCTTC. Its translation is CASSLGTNNEQFF.

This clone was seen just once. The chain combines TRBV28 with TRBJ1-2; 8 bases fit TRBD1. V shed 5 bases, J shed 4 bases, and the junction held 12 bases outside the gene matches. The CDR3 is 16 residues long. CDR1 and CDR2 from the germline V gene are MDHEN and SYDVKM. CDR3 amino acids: CASSQPTEGQAYGYTF. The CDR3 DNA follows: TGTGCCAGCAGTCAACCAACCGAGGGACAGGCCTATGGCTACACCTTC.

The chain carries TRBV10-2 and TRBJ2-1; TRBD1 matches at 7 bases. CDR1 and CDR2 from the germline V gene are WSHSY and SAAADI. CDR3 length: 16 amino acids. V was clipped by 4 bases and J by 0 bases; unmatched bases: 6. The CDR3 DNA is TGCGCCAGCAGTGTCACAGGGGCTAGCTCCTACAATGAGCAGTTCTTC. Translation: CASSVTGASSYNEQFF.

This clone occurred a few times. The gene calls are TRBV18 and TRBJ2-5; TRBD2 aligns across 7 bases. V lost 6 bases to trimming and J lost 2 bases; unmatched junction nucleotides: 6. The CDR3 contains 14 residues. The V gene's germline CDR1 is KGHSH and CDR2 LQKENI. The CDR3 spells CASSPMGGQETQYF. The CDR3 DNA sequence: TGTGCCAGCTCCCCTATGGGAGGGCAAGAGACCCAGTACTTC.

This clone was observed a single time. This CDR3 is CASSSSSGTTDTQYF. The CDR3 nucleotides are TGTGCCAGCAGCTCCTCTAGCGGGACCACAGATACGCAGTATTTT. The chain is built from TRBV28 and TRBJ2-3, with 9 bases lining up with TRBD2. In germline, CDR1 is MDHEN, CDR2 SYDVKM. The CDR3 runs 15 residues. After removal of 6 bases from V and 2 bases from J, the junction contained 6 bases not matched to a gene.

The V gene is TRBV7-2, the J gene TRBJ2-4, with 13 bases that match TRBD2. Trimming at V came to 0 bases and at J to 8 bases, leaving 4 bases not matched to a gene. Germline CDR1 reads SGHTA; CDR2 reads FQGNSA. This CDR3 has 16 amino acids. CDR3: CASSLALAGGLDIQYF. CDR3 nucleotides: TGTGCCAGCAGCTTAGCACTAGCGGGAGGGCTTGACATTCAGTACTTC.

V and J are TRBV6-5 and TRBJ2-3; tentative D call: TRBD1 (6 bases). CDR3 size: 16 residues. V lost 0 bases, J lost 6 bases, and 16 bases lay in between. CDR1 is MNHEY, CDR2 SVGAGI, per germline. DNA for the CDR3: TGTGCCAGCAGTTACTCGAAGGCTAGTGGGGGCGATACGCAGTATTTT. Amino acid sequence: CASSYSKASGGDTQYF.

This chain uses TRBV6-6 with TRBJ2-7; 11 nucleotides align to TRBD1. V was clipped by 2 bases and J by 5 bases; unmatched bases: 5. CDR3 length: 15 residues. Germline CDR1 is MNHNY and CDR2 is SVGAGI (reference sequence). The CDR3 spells CASSYPGTGGNEQYF. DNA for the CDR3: TGTGCCAGCAGTTACCCCGGGACAGGGGGAAACGAGCAGTACTTC.

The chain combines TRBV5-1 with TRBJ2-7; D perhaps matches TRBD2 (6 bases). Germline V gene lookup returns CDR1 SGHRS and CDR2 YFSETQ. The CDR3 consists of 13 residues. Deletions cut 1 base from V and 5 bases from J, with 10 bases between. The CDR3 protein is CASSLTPGDEQYF. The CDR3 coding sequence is TGCGCCAGCAGCTTGACCCCGGGGGACGAGCAGTACTTC.

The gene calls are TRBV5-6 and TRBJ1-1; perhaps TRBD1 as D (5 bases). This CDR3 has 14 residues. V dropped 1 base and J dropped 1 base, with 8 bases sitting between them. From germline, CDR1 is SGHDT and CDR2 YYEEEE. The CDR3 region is CASSLYQGNTEAFF. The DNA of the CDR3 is TGTGCCAGCAGCTTGTATCAGGGGAACACTGAAGCTTTCTTT.

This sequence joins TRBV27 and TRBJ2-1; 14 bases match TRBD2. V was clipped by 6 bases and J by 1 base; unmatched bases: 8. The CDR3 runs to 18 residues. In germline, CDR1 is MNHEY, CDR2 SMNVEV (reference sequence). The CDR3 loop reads CASSTGLAGGTSYNEQFF. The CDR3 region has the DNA TGTGCCAGCAGCACAGGACTAGCGGGGGGTACATCCTACAATGAGCAGTTCTTC.

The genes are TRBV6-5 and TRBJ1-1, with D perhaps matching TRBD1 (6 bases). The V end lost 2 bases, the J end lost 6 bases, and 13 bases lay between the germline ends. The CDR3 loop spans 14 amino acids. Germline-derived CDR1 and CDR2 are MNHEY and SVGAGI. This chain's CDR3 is CASSYETGSAEAFF. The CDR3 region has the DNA TGTGCCAGCAGTTACGAGACAGGATCGGCTGAAGCTTTCTTT.

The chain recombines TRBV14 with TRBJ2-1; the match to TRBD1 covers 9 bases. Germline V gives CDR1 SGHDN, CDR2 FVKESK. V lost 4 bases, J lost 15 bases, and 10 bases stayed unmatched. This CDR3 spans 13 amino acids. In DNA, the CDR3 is TGTGCCAGCAGCCCACAGGGGGCCCAGCGCCCGTTCTTC. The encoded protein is CASSPQGAQRPFF.

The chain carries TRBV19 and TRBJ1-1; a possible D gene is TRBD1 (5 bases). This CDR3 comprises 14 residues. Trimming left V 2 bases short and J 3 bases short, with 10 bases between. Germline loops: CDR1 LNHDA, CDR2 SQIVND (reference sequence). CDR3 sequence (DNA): TGTGCCAGTAGTATAAGGGGCTCGGACACTGAAGCTTTCTTT. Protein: CASSIRGSDTEAFF.

The chain's CDR3 is CASSVGGTGGNEKLFF. CDR3 coding DNA: TGTGCCAGCAGCGTAGGAGGGACAGGAGGTAATGAAAAACTGTTTTTT. This sequence joins TRBV9 and TRBJ1-4; 8 bases match TRBD1. Germline CDR1 SGDLS, CDR2 YYNGEE. With V trimmed by 0 bases and J by 4 bases, 5 bases remained unmatched. The CDR3 has 16 amino acids.

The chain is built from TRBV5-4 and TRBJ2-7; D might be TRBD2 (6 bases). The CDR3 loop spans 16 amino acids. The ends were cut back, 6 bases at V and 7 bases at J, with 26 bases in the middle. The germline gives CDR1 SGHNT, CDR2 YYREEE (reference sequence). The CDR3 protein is CASTTGGAGSGREQYF. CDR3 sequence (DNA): TGTGCCAGCACCACTGGAGGGGCGGGCTCTGGCCGAGAGCAGTACTTC.

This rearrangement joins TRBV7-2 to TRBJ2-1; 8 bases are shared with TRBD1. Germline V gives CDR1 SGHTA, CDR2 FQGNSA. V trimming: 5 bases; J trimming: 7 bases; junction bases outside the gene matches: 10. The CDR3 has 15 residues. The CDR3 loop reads CASSRRTGTGNEQFF. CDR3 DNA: TGTGCCAGCAGCAGGCGGACAGGGACGGGGAATGAGCAGTTCTTC.

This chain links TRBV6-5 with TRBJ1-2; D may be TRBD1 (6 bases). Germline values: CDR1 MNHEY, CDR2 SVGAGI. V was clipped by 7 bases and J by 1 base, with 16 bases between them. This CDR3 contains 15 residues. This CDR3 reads CASISGGGLNYGYTF. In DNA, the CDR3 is TGTGCCAGCATCTCGGGGGGGGGCCTTAACTATGGCTACACCTTC.

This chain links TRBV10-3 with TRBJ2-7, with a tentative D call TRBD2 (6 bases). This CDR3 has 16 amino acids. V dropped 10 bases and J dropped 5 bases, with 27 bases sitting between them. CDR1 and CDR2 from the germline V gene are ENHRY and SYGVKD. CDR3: CATKFRREERGDEQYF. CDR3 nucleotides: TGTGCCACAAAGTTTAGAAGGGAGGAAAGGGGCGACGAGCAGTACTTC.

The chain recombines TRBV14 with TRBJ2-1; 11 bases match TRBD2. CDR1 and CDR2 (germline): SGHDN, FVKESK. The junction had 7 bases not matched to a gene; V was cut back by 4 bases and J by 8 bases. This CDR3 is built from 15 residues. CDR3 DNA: TGTGCCAGCAGCCTACTAGCGGGAGCTGTGGATGAGCAGTTCTTC. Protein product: CASSLLAGAVDEQFF.

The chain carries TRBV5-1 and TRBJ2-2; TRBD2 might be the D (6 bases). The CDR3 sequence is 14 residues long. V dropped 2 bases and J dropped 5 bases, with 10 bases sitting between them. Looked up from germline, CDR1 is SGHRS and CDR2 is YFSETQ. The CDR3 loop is CASSLSGETGELFF. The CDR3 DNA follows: TGCGCCAGCAGCTTATCGGGGGAGACCGGGGAGCTGTTTTTT.

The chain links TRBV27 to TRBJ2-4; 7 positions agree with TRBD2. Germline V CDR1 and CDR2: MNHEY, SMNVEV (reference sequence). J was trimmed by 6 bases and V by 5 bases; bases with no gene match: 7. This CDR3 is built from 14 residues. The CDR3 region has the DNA TGTGCCAGCAGTCCCCTTGGCGGGAGAAACATTCAGTACTTC. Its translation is CASSPLGGRNIQYF.

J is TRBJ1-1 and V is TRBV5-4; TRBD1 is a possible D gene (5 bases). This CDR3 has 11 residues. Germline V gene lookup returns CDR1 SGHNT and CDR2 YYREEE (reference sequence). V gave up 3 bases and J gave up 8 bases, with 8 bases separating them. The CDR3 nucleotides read TGTGCCAGCAGCTCACAGGCAGAAGCTTTCTTT. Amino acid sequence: CASSSQAEAFF.

The CDR3 nucleotides read TGCGCCAGCAGCTTGACCGGGACAGGGAATGAAAAACTGTTTTTT. This encodes CASSLTGTGNEKLFF. The chain links TRBV5-1 to TRBJ1-4; 9 nucleotides align to TRBD1. V dropped 1 base and J dropped 5; count of bases not matched to a gene: 3. This CDR3 has 15 residues. From germline, CDR1 is SGHRS and CDR2 YFSETQ.

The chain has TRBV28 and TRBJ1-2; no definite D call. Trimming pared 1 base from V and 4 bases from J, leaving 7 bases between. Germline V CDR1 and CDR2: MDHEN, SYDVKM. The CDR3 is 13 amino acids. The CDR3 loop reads CASSLSGTYGYTF. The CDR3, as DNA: TGTGCCAGCAGTTTATCGGGAACCTATGGCTACACCTTC.

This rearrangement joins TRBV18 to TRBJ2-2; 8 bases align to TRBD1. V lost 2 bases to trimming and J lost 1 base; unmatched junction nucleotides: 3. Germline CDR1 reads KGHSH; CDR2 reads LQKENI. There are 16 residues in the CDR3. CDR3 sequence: CASSPTGQGNTGELFF. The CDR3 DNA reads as TGTGCCAGCTCACCAACAGGACAGGGGAACACCGGGGAGCTGTTTTTT.

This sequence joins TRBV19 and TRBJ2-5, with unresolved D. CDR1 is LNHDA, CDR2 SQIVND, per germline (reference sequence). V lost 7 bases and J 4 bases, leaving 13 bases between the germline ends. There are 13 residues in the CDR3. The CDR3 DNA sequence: TGTGCCAGTACCTGGGCTCCACGAGAGACCCAGTACTTC. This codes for CASTWAPRETQYF.

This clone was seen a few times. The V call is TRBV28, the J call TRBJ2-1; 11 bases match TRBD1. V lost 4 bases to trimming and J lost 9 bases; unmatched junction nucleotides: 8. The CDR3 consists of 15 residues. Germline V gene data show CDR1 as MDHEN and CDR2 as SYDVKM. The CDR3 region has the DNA TGTGCCAGCAGTTCCCCGGGACAGGGGGGCCCTGAGCAGTTCTTC. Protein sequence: CASSSPGQGGPEQFF.